Following are 27 T cell receptor beta chains from one sample sequenced in a study of graft-versus-host responses after intestinal transplantation. These receptors have no known antigen. Libraries were prepared by immunoSEQ multiplex PCR; TCRdb keeps only in-frame clonotypes and omits some of them. The repertoire consists of some 86,000 clones, with about 87% occurring once and the leading ten covering more than 0.25%. The source was unstimulated CD4+ T cells sorted from spleen or lymph node cells, collected before transplant. Receptor source: a human donor who was the organ donor for an intestinal transplant.

The chain joins TRBV7-2 to TRBJ2-7; 9 nucleotides agree with TRBD2. J lost 4 bases, V lost 3 bases, and 4 bases had no gene match. The CDR3 has 14 residues. CDR1 is SGHTA and CDR2 is FQGNSA in the germline V gene. CDR3 sequence (DNA): TGTGCCAGCAGCTTCTTTCTAGCGGGATACGAGCAGTACTTC. Its protein product is CASSFFLAGYEQYF.

This clone appeared a single time. V and J are TRBV2 and TRBJ2-1; 8 nucleotides line up with TRBD2. This CDR3 comprises 16 residues. Germline lookup yields CDR1 SNHLY and CDR2 FYNNEI. The J segment lost 9 bases and the V segment lost 7 bases, leaving 17 bases of the junction unmatched. The CDR3: CASIPSRLAGLGEQFF. DNA of the CDR3: TGTGCCAGCATACCTAGTCGATTAGCGGGGTTAGGTGAGCAGTTCTTC.

The chain uses TRBV18 and TRBJ2-7; D is possibly TRBD1 (5 bases). CDR1 and CDR2 from the germline V gene are KGHSH and LQKENI. Trimming cost V 2 bases and J 7 bases, with 18 bases left between them. CDR3 length: 15 amino acids. The CDR3 sequence: CASSPMASQGTEQYF. CDR3 nucleotides: TGTGCCAGCTCACCAATGGCGTCGCAGGGAACGGAGCAGTACTTC. The full variable domain, with the rest looked up from reference TRBV18 and TRBJ2-7, is NAGVMQNPRHLVRRRGQEARLRCSPMKGHSHVYWYRQLPEEGLKFMVYLQKENIIDESGMPKERFSAEFPKEGPSILRIQQVVRGDSAAYFCASSPMASQGTEQYFGPGTRLTVT.

The rearrangement links TRBV27 to TRBJ2-3, with D unresolved. The CDR3 totals 15 residues. In germline, CDR1 is MNHEY, CDR2 SMNVEV (reference sequence). V was clipped by 3 bases and J by 4 bases, with 14 bases between them. The CDR3 region is CASSFLEPRPDTQYF. The CDR3 DNA reads TGTGCCAGCAGTTTTCTAGAGCCGAGGCCAGATACGCAGTATTTT.

This chain links TRBV18 with TRBJ1-5, with D possibly matching TRBD1 (5 bases). CDR3 length: 13 amino acids. Trimming took 6 bases from V and 5 from J, leaving 11 bases between them. Germline assignment: CDR1 KGHSH and CDR2 LQKENI. CDR3 residues: CASSQGLDQPQHF. For the CDR3, the DNA is TGTGCCAGCTCGCAGGGTCTAGATCAGCCCCAGCATTTT.

This chain joins TRBV7-2 and TRBJ1-4; 10 positions match TRBD1. The CDR3 is 16 residues long. Germline V CDR1 and CDR2: SGHTA, FQGNSA. V trimming: 6 bases; J trimming: 8 bases; junction bases outside the gene matches: 12. The CDR3 nucleotides read TGTGCCAGCAGTACCGGGACAGGGGCTCCAGGAGAAAAACTGTTTTTT. Translated: CASSTGTGAPGEKLFF.

The rearrangement links TRBV6-6 to TRBJ1-5, with 7 nucleotides matching TRBD1. The CDR3 length is 15 residues. Germline-derived CDR1 and CDR2 are MNHNY and SVGAGI (reference sequence). Unmatched junction bases numbered 3, after V lost 0 bases and J lost 4 bases. The CDR3 DNA is TGTGCCAGCAGTTACTCACAGGGGTGGAATCAGCCCCAGCATTTT. Its translation: CASSYSQGWNQPQHF.

V gene TRBV2 combines with J gene TRBJ1-3; tentatively, D is TRBD1 (6 bases). The CDR3 extends over 16 amino acids. Trimming pared 5 bases from V and 4 bases from J, leaving 18 bases between. Germline V gene lookup returns CDR1 SNHLY and CDR2 FYNNEI. The DNA of the CDR3 is TGTGCCAGCAGTCGCTTCACAGGGTCACCCGGAAACACCATATATTTT. Translation gives CASSRFTGSPGNTIYF.

The chain joins TRBV6-1 to TRBJ1-4; tentative D call: TRBD1 (6 bases). CDR1 and CDR2 (germline): MNHNS, SASEGT. The germline V and J ends were trimmed by 7 bases and 2 bases, with 11 bases remaining between them. The CDR3 spans 14 residues. CDR3 region: CASMERGTNEKLFF. In nucleotides, the CDR3 is TGTGCCAGCATGGAAAGGGGGACTAATGAAAAACTGTTTTTT.

This chain uses TRBV5-1 with TRBJ2-5; TRBD1 aligns across 8 bases. Germline V CDR1 and CDR2: SGHRS, YFSETQ. Germline trimming cut 4 bases from V and 3 bases from J; bases unmatched to any gene: 2. CDR3 length equals 13 residues. CDR3 amino acids: CASSVQGEETQYF. As DNA, the CDR3 is TGCGCCAGCAGCGTACAGGGGGAAGAGACCCAGTACTTC.

This chain links TRBV29-1 with TRBJ2-1; 10 bases agree with TRBD2. Germline V lookup: CDR1 SQVTM, CDR2 ANQGSEA. The CDR3 has 12 amino acids. V was clipped by 7 bases and J by 8 bases; unmatched bases: 5. CDR3 loop: CSAQRGGDEQFF. As DNA, the CDR3 is TGCAGCGCTCAGCGGGGGGGCGATGAGCAGTTCTTC.

This chain connects TRBV7-8 to TRBJ1-2, with D hard to call. From germline, CDR1 is SGHVS and CDR2 FQNEAQ. This CDR3 has 14 amino acids. V shed 5 bases and J shed 4 bases, with 14 bases lying between them. CDR3 residues: CASSQRGPGYGYTF. The CDR3 DNA follows: TGTGCCAGCAGCCAAAGAGGCCCCGGCTATGGCTACACCTTC. Using reference TRBV7-8 and TRBJ1-2 for the parts outside the CDR3, the full variable domain is GAGVSQSPRYKVAKRGQDVALRCDPISGHVSLFWYQQALGQGPEFLTYFQNEAQLDKSGLPSDRFFAERPEGSVSTLKIQRTQQEDSAVYLCASSQRGPGYGYTFGSGTRLTVV.

The rearrangement joins TRBV5-5 to TRBJ2-3; 10 nucleotides line up with TRBD1. From germline, CDR1 is SGHKS and CDR2 YYEKEE (reference sequence). The CDR3 contains 15 residues. Trimming cost V 2 bases and J 4 bases; bases outside gene matches: 4. CDR3 DNA sequence: TGTGCCAGCAGCTTTTGGACAGGGGGTCCAGATACGCAGTATTTT. Its protein product is CASSFWTGGPDTQYF.

This clone was seen only a few times. The chain uses TRBV29-1 and TRBJ2-1, with a possible D match to TRBD2 (6 bases). The CDR3 spans 14 residues. V was clipped by 8 bases and J by 3 bases, with 17 bases between them. The germline CDR1 and CDR2 sequences are SQVTM and ANQGSEA. The CDR3 loop is CSPRGLAFYNEQFF. The CDR3 DNA reads as TGCAGCCCCCGAGGGCTAGCGTTCTACAATGAGCAGTTCTTC.

This clone has more than one count but fewer than ten. V gene TRBV6-5 combines with J gene TRBJ1-4, with unresolved D. Germline CDR1 reads MNHEY; CDR2 reads SVGAGI. This CDR3 comprises 14 residues. Between the trimmed V and J ends, which lost 0 bases and 5 bases, there was a span of 7 bases. DNA of the CDR3: TGTGCCAGCAGTTACTCGGCCAACAATGAAAAACTGTTTTTT. Encoded protein: CASSYSANNEKLFF.

The CDR3 DNA is TGTGCCAGCAGCTTACGAGCGGACGGCTACGAGCAGTACTTC. It codes for CASSLRADGYEQYF. This chain connects TRBV5-5 to TRBJ2-7; TRBD2 is a possible D gene (5 bases). CDR1 SGHKS and CDR2 YYEKEE come from the germline V gene (reference sequence). The CDR3 covers 14 residues. Between the trimmed V and J ends, which lost 2 bases and 3 bases, there was a span of 12 bases.

This sequence joins TRBV6-6 and TRBJ2-1; TRBD2 matches 8 bases. The CDR3 is 14 residues long. Germline CDR1 MNHNY, CDR2 SVGAGI (reference sequence). V shed 11 bases, J shed 8 bases, and the junction held 14 bases outside the gene matches. CDR3 nucleotide sequence: TGTGCCGCCGGCCCGGGGGGGTCGGCCCATGAGCAGTTCTTC. Its translation is CAAGPGGSAHEQFF.

This chain connects TRBV5-4 to TRBJ2-3; D is unclear. The germline V gene has CDR1 SGHNT and CDR2 YYREEE (reference sequence). Trimming cost V 3 bases and J 6 bases, with 5 bases left between them. This CDR3 contains 11 residues. The CDR3 nucleotides read TGTGCCAGCAGCTCCGGGGATACGCAGTATTTT. Translation: CASSSGDTQYF.

The chain has TRBV19 and TRBJ1-1; weak D call: TRBD1 (5 bases). Trimming shortened V by 1 base and J by 5 bases, and 11 bases separated the two germline ends. The length of the CDR3 is 14 residues. Germline V gives CDR1 LNHDA, CDR2 SQIVND (reference sequence). In DNA, the CDR3 is TGTGCCAGTAGTATAGTTCAGGGAGGGACTGAAGCTTTCTTT. Translating gives CASSIVQGGTEAFF.

V gene TRBV5-1 combines with J gene TRBJ2-7; 9 bases map to TRBD1. This CDR3 region has 16 residues. With V trimmed by 4 bases and J by 7 bases, 15 bases remained unmatched. The germline CDR1 and CDR2 sequences are SGHRS and YFSETQ. This CDR3 is CASSPAAGTGSREQYF. Here the CDR3 DNA reads TGCGCCAGCAGCCCCGCCGCCGGGACAGGGTCCAGGGAGCAGTACTTC.

The chain recombines TRBV7-3 with TRBJ2-7; 9 bases match TRBD1. The trim removed 5 bases at V and 4 bases at J, leaving 9 bases unmatched. CDR1 is SGHTA, CDR2 FQGTGA, per germline. This CDR3 is 15 amino acids long. CDR3 region: CASSQGGQGPYEQYF. The CDR3 nucleotides read TGTGCCAGCAGCCAGGGGGGACAGGGTCCATACGAGCAGTACTTC.

This clone was seen just once. The chain uses TRBV7-3 and TRBJ2-1; a possible D gene is TRBD2 (6 bases). The germline V and J ends were trimmed by 0 bases and 7 bases, with 7 bases remaining between them. Germline lookup yields CDR1 SGHTA and CDR2 FQGTGA. The CDR3 totals 13 residues. The CDR3 spells CASSLTGRNEQFF. The CDR3 DNA reads as TGTGCCAGCAGCTTAACAGGGAGGAATGAGCAGTTCTTC.

The rearrangement links TRBV11-1 to TRBJ2-7; 7 nucleotides agree with TRBD1. Germline loops: CDR1 SGHAT, CDR2 FQDESV (reference sequence). V lost 2 bases and J lost 0; bases outside the gene matches: 1. The CDR3 contains 14 residues. CDR3 loop: CASSLWDSSYEQYF. CDR3 DNA: TGTGCCAGCAGCTTATGGGACAGCTCCTACGAGCAGTACTTC.

The V call is TRBV7-6, the J call TRBJ2-2; 8 bases are shared with TRBD1. Germline-derived CDR1 and CDR2 are SGHVS and FNYEAQ. The CDR3 has 14 residues. Trimming at V came to 5 bases and at J to 7 bases, leaving 6 bases not matched to a gene. The CDR3 here is CASSVSGGIGELFF. The CDR3 coding sequence is TGTGCCAGCAGCGTATCAGGGGGCATCGGGGAGCTGTTTTTT. Together with reference TRBV7-6 and TRBJ2-2, the CDR3 gives the full variable domain: GAGVSQSPRYKVTKRGQDVALRCDPISGHVSLYWYRQALGQGPEFLTYFNYEAQQDKSGLPNDRFSAERPEGSISTLTIQRTEQRDSAMYRCASSVSGGIGELFFGEGSRLTVL.

V and J are TRBV7-3 and TRBJ2-2; TRBD2 aligns across 14 bases. The CDR3 runs to 22 residues. Germline CDR1 and CDR2: SGHTA and FQGTGA. The V gene end was trimmed by 5 bases and the J gene end by 2 bases; junction bases not matched to a gene: 19. This chain's CDR3 is CASSPQGRRLAGGPVNTGELFF. CDR3 nucleotide sequence: TGTGCCAGCAGCCCACAGGGACGCAGACTAGCGGGAGGGCCAGTTAACACCGGGGAGCTGTTTTTT.

The rearrangement joins TRBV27 to TRBJ1-1; D ambiguous. V was pared by 6 bases and J by 0 bases, with 14 bases between. The CDR3 is made up of 15 amino acids. CDR1 and CDR2 from the germline V gene are MNHEY and SMNVEV (reference sequence). Here the CDR3 reads CASSEGRRMNTEAFF. The CDR3 nucleotides are TGTGCCAGCAGCGAGGGAAGAAGGATGAACACTGAAGCTTTCTTT.

The gene calls are TRBV18 and TRBJ2-1; TRBD1 aligns across 9 bases. J lost 10 bases, V lost 6 bases, and 10 bases had no gene match. The CDR3 spans 14 residues. Looked up from germline, CDR1 is KGHSH and CDR2 is LQKENI. DNA for the CDR3: TGTGCCAGCTCCCCAATACAGGGGGCCGGAGAGCAGTTCTTC. This codes for CASSPIQGAGEQFF.